The 27 T cell receptor beta chains below all came from one sample that was sequenced in a study of blood T cell repertoires in COVID-19 (dated by TCRdb to 2018 to 2020). Library preparation employed the immunoSEQ multiplex PCR assay. TCRdb holds this immuneACCESS table with in-frame rearrangements only. Some clones are missing; in checked studies, unresolved V genes explain under half, and the rest has no known cause. The sample table shows nearly 55,000 clones, and over 70% are seen once. The ten largest clonotypes hold 14% to 15% of the sample. Sequencing was done on a sample of peripheral blood. Receptors were obtained from a human donor with active or convalescent COVID-19. The donor label of this sample is uncertain.

The rearrangement links TRBV6-5 to TRBJ1-1, with 8 bases lining up with TRBD1. J gave up 11 bases and V 5 bases, and 16 bases lay outside the gene matches. This CDR3 has 15 residues. The germline V gene has CDR1 MNHEY and CDR2 SVGAGI. The CDR3, as DNA: TGTGCCAGCAGTCCAGGGGCCGGGACAGGATATCGGGCTTTCTTT. This gives the protein CASSPGAGTGYRAFF.

This clone has only one observation. This sequence joins TRBV25-1 and TRBJ2-3, with no clear D. Germline V gene data show CDR1 as MGHDK and CDR2 as SYGVNS. The CDR3 is 14 amino acids. Trimming pared 1 base from V and 5 bases from J, leaving 10 bases between. The CDR3 DNA is TGTGCCAGCAGTGAATCGCTACCCGGAGATACGCAGTATTTT. It yields the protein CASSESLPGDTQYF.

The genes are TRBV11-3 and TRBJ1-2; 12 nucleotides line up with TRBD1. Germline V gene sequence: CDR1 SGHNT, CDR2 YENEEA. Unmatched junction bases numbered 7, after V lost 5 bases and J lost 0 bases. The CDR3 runs 17 residues. CDR3: CASSIWDRGLSNYGYTF. CDR3 nucleotides: TGTGCCAGCAGCATCTGGGACAGGGGGCTGTCTAACTATGGCTACACCTTC.

The V and J genes are TRBV18 and TRBJ2-7; 8 bases agree with TRBD2. This CDR3 is built from 15 residues. V lost 0 bases, J lost 5 bases, and 6 bases stayed unmatched. Per the germline V gene, CDR1 is KGHSH and CDR2 is LQKENI. For the CDR3, the DNA is TGTGCCAGCTCACCACCGGGCGGGGGGATCAACGAGCAGTACTTC. Translating it yields CASSPPGGGINEQYF.

V is TRBV24-1 and J is TRBJ2-7, with TRBD1 identical over 9 bases. The germline CDR1 and CDR2 sequences are KGHDR and SFDVKD. The CDR3 length is 15 residues. V was pared by 1 base and J by 4 bases, with 4 bases of the junction left unmatched. The CDR3 DNA sequence: TGTGCCACCAGTGATTTTGGGACAGGGTCGTACGAGCAGTACTTC. Its translation: CATSDFGTGSYEQYF.

This clone was seen more than once but under ten times. The gene calls are TRBV28 and TRBJ1-6; D might be TRBD1 (5 bases). Per germline, CDR1 MDHEN and CDR2 SYDVKM. V dropped 3 bases and J dropped 2 bases, with 5 bases sitting between them. The CDR3 consists of 14 residues. The CDR3 nucleotides are TGTGCCAGCAGTTTGGACACCTATAATTCACCCCTCCACTTT. Its translation is CASSLDTYNSPLHF. The full variable domain, completed using reference TRBV28 and TRBJ1-6, is DVKVTQSSRYLVKRTGEKVFLECVQDMDHENMFWYRQDPGLGLRLIYFSYDVKMKEKGDIPEGYSVSREKKERFSLILESASTNQTSMYLCASSLDTYNSPLHFGNGTRLTVT.

This rearrangement joins TRBV5-1 to TRBJ1-3, with D possibly matching TRBD1 (5 bases). Germline loops: CDR1 SGHRS, CDR2 YFSETQ. The CDR3 has 14 residues. V was cut by 4 bases and J by 2 bases, with 10 bases left in between. CDR3: CASSNPGTGNTIYF. CDR3 in DNA: TGCGCCAGCAGCAACCCAGGGACTGGAAACACCATATATTTT.

The V and J genes are TRBV19 and TRBJ2-2; D is possibly TRBD1 (5 bases). CDR1 is LNHDA, CDR2 SQIVND, per germline (reference sequence). The V gene lost 2 bases and the J gene lost 0 bases, with 7 bases spanning the gap. The CDR3 runs 15 residues. The DNA for the CDR3 is TGTGCCAGTAGTATATTGGACACGAACACCGGGGAGCTGTTTTTT. This gives the protein CASSILDTNTGELFF.

The rearrangement links TRBV11-1 to TRBJ2-5, with D perhaps TRBD2 (6 bases). Germline V gives CDR1 SGHAT, CDR2 FQDESV (reference sequence). CDR3 size: 16 residues. V lost 5 bases to trimming and J lost 4 bases, with 20 bases between them. The CDR3 DNA reads TGTGCCAGCAGCCCAGGGTCCTCGGGGGTGGGAGAGACCCAGTACTTC. Translated, it gives CASSPGSSGVGETQYF.

The chain combines TRBV6-6 with TRBJ2-1, with TRBD2 identical over 13 bases. The CDR3 extends over 15 amino acids. The germline gives CDR1 MNHNY, CDR2 SVGAGI (reference sequence). V shed 3 bases and J 9 bases; nucleotides not matched to a gene: 5. The CDR3: CASSYRTSGSSEQFF. Written as DNA, the CDR3 is TGTGCCAGCAGTTATAGGACTAGCGGGAGCTCTGAGCAGTTCTTC.

The chain employs TRBV10-3 and TRBJ1-5; D remains unclear. The germline gives CDR1 ENHRY, CDR2 SYGVKD. V was shortened by 10 bases and J by 3 bases, with 19 bases between the two germline ends. The CDR3 sequence is 15 residues long. CDR3 sequence (DNA): TGTGCCACAGAAGAGGGAAAAGCCCCCAATCAGCCCCAGCATTTT. This gives the protein CATEEGKAPNQPQHF.

This clone was counted only a few times. At one of its ends the junction is not consistent with the germline gene, which may arise from a read error. J is TRBJ2-7 and V is TRBV6-5; 8 nucleotides align to TRBD2. Germline V lookup: CDR1 MNHEY, CDR2 SVGAGI. The CDR3 runs to 15 residues. CDR3 nucleotides: TGTGCCAGCAGGACGAGCGGGAGAGGCTCCAACGAGCAGTACTTC. It encodes CASRTSGRGSNEQYF.

The gene calls are TRBV19 and TRBJ1-2; D is unresolved. The V gene's germline CDR1 is LNHDA and CDR2 SQIVND (reference sequence). Trimming cost V 5 bases and J 0 bases, with 13 bases left between them. CDR3 size: 15 residues. The CDR3: CASSRPGLANYGYTF. For the CDR3, the DNA is TGTGCCAGTAGTCGCCCGGGGTTAGCTAACTATGGCTACACCTTC.

V gene TRBV6-1 combines with J gene TRBJ2-1; 8 bases agree with TRBD2. Per the germline V gene, CDR1 is MNHNS and CDR2 is SASEGT. The junction had 10 bases not matched to a gene; V was cut back by 0 bases and J by 3 bases. This CDR3 spans 18 amino acids. The CDR3 DNA reads TGTGCCAGCAGTGAAGCGCTTTACGGGAGGGCCGGCTACAATGAGCAGTTCTTC. It yields the protein CASSEALYGRAGYNEQFF.

The chain uses TRBV30 and TRBJ1-1; D gene ambiguous. This CDR3 region has 13 residues. Trimming stripped 3 bases from V and 0 bases from J, with 8 bases between. Germline loops: CDR1 GTSNPN, CDR2 SVGIG (reference sequence). DNA for the CDR3: TGTGCCTGGAGCCGCGAAATGAACACTGAAGCTTTCTTT. Amino acids: CAWSREMNTEAFF.

The rearrangement joins TRBV6-5 to TRBJ2-5; a weak D match, TRBD1 (5 bases). The V and J ends lost 0 bases and 5 bases respectively, with 16 bases between them. Germline V gene sequence: CDR1 MNHEY, CDR2 SVGAGI. The CDR3 covers 16 residues. This CDR3 reads CASSYSPGRAYETQYF. CDR3 sequence (DNA): TGTGCCAGCAGTTACTCCCCGGGCAGGGCCTATGAGACCCAGTACTTC.

The chain has TRBV6-1 and TRBJ1-1, with D possibly matching TRBD1 (6 bases). This CDR3 contains 15 residues. With 2 bases removed from V and 3 bases from J, the gap between germline ends came to 13 bases. Germline V CDR1 and CDR2: MNHNS, SASEGT. The CDR3 bases are TGTGCCAGCAGTGAACCTGGACAGTGGGACACTGAAGCTTTCTTT. It codes for CASSEPGQWDTEAFF.

J is TRBJ1-2 and V is TRBV7-6; D call uncertain. CDR3 length: 13 residues. CDR1 and CDR2 from the germline V gene are SGHVS and FNYEAQ. V dropped 5 bases and J dropped 2 bases, with 9 bases sitting between them. The CDR3 DNA sequence: TGTGCCAGCAGCGCCGACACGAACTATGGCTACACCTTC. This sequence encodes CASSADTNYGYTF.

This clone was recorded a few times. The DNA for the CDR3 is TGTGCCAGCTGCTGGGACAGGGTAGGTCAGCCCCAGCATTTT. Protein product: CASCWDRVGQPQHF. The V call is TRBV2, the J call TRBJ1-5, with TRBD1 identical over 9 bases. The CDR3 runs 14 residues. The V segment lost 8 bases and the J segment 6 bases; nucleotides outside the gene matches: 8. The germline gives CDR1 SNHLY, CDR2 FYNNEI. The full variable domain, rest sourced from reference TRBV2 and TRBJ1-5, is EPEVTQTPSHQVTQMGQEVILRCVPISNHLYFYWYRQILGQKVEFLVSFYNNEISEKSEIFDDQFSVERPDGSNFTLKIRSTKLEDSAMYFCASCWDRVGQPQHFGDGTRLSIL.

The rearrangement joins TRBV10-1 to TRBJ2-1; tentative D call: TRBD2 (5 bases). Trimming cost V 4 bases and J 2 bases, with 12 bases left between them. The CDR3 is 15 amino acids. Germline CDR1 WNHNN, CDR2 SYGVQD (reference sequence). CDR3 in amino acids: CASSGSGSTYNEQFF. Written as DNA, the CDR3 is TGCGCCAGCAGTGGGTCGGGGAGCACCTACAATGAGCAGTTCTTC.

J is TRBJ2-5 and V is TRBV19; tentative D call: TRBD2 (5 bases). The CDR3 contains 16 residues. CDR1 is LNHDA and CDR2 is SQIVND in the germline V gene (reference sequence). With 1 base removed from V and 2 bases from J, the gap between germline ends came to 14 bases. The CDR3 here is CASSIGVGSTQETQYF. DNA of the CDR3: TGTGCCAGTAGTATAGGGGTAGGGAGCACTCAAGAGACCCAGTACTTC.

The sample holds a few counts of this clone. The CDR3 region is CASSVARSSYEQYF. In nucleotides, the CDR3 is TGTGCCAGCAGTGTAGCTCGCAGCTCCTACGAGCAGTACTTC. This chain links TRBV2 with TRBJ2-7; the D is unclear. V shed 4 bases and J shed 0 bases, with 10 bases lying between them. Germline-derived CDR1 and CDR2 are SNHLY and FYNNEI. CDR3 length equals 14 residues.

The J gene is TRBJ2-7, the V gene TRBV7-2; the match to TRBD2 covers 8 bases. The CDR3 has 15 residues. The trim removed 0 bases at V and 3 bases at J, leaving 4 bases unmatched. The germline gives CDR1 SGHTA, CDR2 FQGNSA. CDR3 region: CASSLAPTSGYEQYF. CDR3 bases: TGTGCCAGCAGCTTAGCGCCAACTAGCGGCTACGAGCAGTACTTC.

This clone was observed once. The chain combines TRBV19 with TRBJ2-1; 11 bases align to TRBD1. The CDR3 covers 14 residues. V was clipped by 5 bases and J by 7 bases; unmatched bases: 4. CDR1 LNHDA and CDR2 SQIVND come from the germline V gene (reference sequence). Written as DNA, the CDR3 is TGTGCCAGTAGTGGACAGGGGGCGGTAAATGAGCAGTTCTTC. It yields the protein CASSGQGAVNEQFF.

On this clone itself: The limits of the CDR3 on the DNA are not certain, so only TCRdb's listed CDR3 is given. This chain joins TRBV2 and TRBJ2-1; the D call in the table, TRBD2, was not verified against the DNA. CDR1 is SNHLY, CDR2 FYNNEI, per germline. The CDR3 region is 19 residues in length, termini included. The CDR3 loop is CASNPLAGASGPAHNEQFF.

This clone was seen a few times. The chain joins TRBV7-9 to TRBJ2-1; no clear D. There are 13 residues in the CDR3. V was pared by 3 bases and J by 2 bases, with 5 bases between. From germline, CDR1 is SEHNR and CDR2 FQNEAQ (reference sequence). CDR3 protein: CASSLNTYNEQFF. In DNA form, the CDR3 reads TGTGCCAGCAGCTTGAACACCTACAATGAGCAGTTCTTC.

This chain joins TRBV3-1 (or the pseudogene TRBV3-2) and TRBJ1-5; TRBD1 matches at 7 bases. V shed 4 bases, J shed 4 bases, and the junction held 7 bases outside the gene matches. The germline CDR1 and CDR2 sequences are LGHDT and YNNKEL (reference sequence). The CDR3 runs to 15 residues. The CDR3 nucleotides are TGTGCCAGCAGCCCAGGGGGAAACTGGAATCAGCCCCAGCATTTT. Its protein product is CASSPGGNWNQPQHF.